This TCR beta chain comes out of a study of vaccination and CD4 T cells after COVID-19. Study at large: Researchers treated cells with overlapping spike peptides taken from SARS-CoV-2, HCoV-NL63, HCoV-OC43 and HCoV-229E. Cultures designated as controls were supplied with a CEFX pool, an HIV-1 Nef pool, or no peptide. General study findings and limits: Spike mono-reactive clones accounted for 304 of the 307 vaccine-specific clones found in convalescent patients.

Scientists ran DNA taken from cultured CD4+ T cells through the Oncomine TCR Beta short-read assay for sequencing. One entry per CDR3 protein results from TCRdb running MiXCR on the PCR reads. The repertoire holds 8,500 to 13,000 distinct CDR3 sequences, with about 45% as singletons. Remarks on this clonotype: Its antigen is not identified.

Sample treatment: roughly nine-day PBMC culture with coronavirus spike peptide pools or control peptides (ViraFEST assay). Germline lookup yields CDR1 MNHEY and CDR2 SMNVEV (reference sequence). The CDR3 length is 13 residues. Trimming left V 2 bases short and J 3 bases short, with 7 bases between. The sequence was obtained from a human donor who had recovered from COVID-19. Sequenced sample: CD4+ T cells from blood, cultured in vitro. This chain joins TRBV27 and TRBJ1-2, with a weak D call TRBD1 (5 bases). CDR3 region: CASSLQGHYGYTF. CDR3 bases: TGTGCCAGCAGTTTACAGGGCCACTATGGCTACACCTTC.